This is a list of T cell receptor beta chains from one sample in a study of CD8 T cells in Susac syndrome. TCRdb re-called the immunoSEQ multiplex PCR reads through MiXCR, storing one row per CDR3 protein. The sample has roughly 400,000 distinct CDR3 sequences; approximately 85% are singletons. The sample comprised CD8+ T cells from PBMCs. Receptor source: a human donor with multiple sclerosis. Both conserved end residues are part of each CDR3. A D gene is named only where the DNA matches it firmly. The size field is filled for only some rows; it gives once, few, many or a size class.

>TRBV20-1|TRBD2|TRBJ2-3|NA
TGCAGTGCCTCCCCTAGCGGCCGAGCTACTTACACAGATACGCAGTATTTT
CSASPSGRATYTDTQYF
>TRBV5-1|NA|TRBJ1-1|NA
TGCGCCAGCAGCTTGGATTCCGGGGGCACTGAAGCTTTCTTT
CASSLDSGGTEAFF
>TRBV3-1|TRBD2|TRBJ2-7|NA
TGTGCCAGCAGCCCATCACGGGGCGGGAGGGCCGGCGAGCAGTACTTC
CASSPSRGGRAGEQYF
>TRBV27|TRBD2|TRBJ2-3|NA
TGTGCCAGCAGTCTGGGACTAGCGGGAGGGCCGTCAGATACGCAGTATTTT
CASSLGLAGGPSDTQYF
>TRBV30|NA|TRBJ1-1|NA
TGTGCCTGGACCCGGACGGGCCCCCCGAACACTGAAGCTTTCTTT
CAWTRTGPPNTEAFF
>TRBV4-1|TRBD1|TRBJ1-1|NA
TGCGCCAGCAGCCAGGAGACAGGGAAGGCTTTCTTT
CASSQETGKAFF
>TRBV6-4|NA|TRBJ2-3|NA
TGTGCCAGCAGTGACGGAGGGAGCACAGATACGCAGTATTTT
CASSDGGSTDTQYF
>TRBV20-1|TRBD1|TRBJ1-5|NA
TGCAGTGCTAGAGATGGTGTCGGGACAGGAATGCAGCCCCAGCATTTT
CSARDGVGTGMQPQHF
>TRBV5-8|NA|TRBJ1-1|few
TGTGCCAGCAGCTCGGGACACATGAACACTGAAGCTTTCTTT
CASSSGHMNTEAFF
>TRBV4-1|NA|TRBJ1-4|NA
TGCGCCAGCAGCCAGGGCTGGGGGGATGAAAAACTGTTTTTT
CASSQGWGDEKLFF
>TRBV27|TRBD1|TRBJ1-1|NA
TGTGCCAGCAGTTTAGTTGGGGCCAGGGGGTGGACTGAAGCTTTCTTT
CASSLVGARGWTEAFF
>TRBV6-1|NA|TRBJ2-7|NA
TGTGCCAGCAGTGAGATCTGGGGGCAGGACAAACCCTACGAGCAGTACTTC
CASSEIWGQDKPYEQYF
>TRBV20-1|NA|TRBJ1-2|few
TGCAGTGCTCCGGACTCCTTCTATGGCTACACCTTC
CSAPDSFYGYTF
>TRBV9|NA|TRBJ1-5|NA
TGTGCCAGCAGCGTTGGTGATAGCAATCAGCCCCAGCATTTT
CASSVGDSNQPQHF
>TRBV9|NA|TRBJ2-2|NA
TGTGCCAGCAGCGCGGTGGTTCAGGGGGAGCTGTTTTTT
CASSAVVQGELFF
>TRBV7-8|NA|TRBJ1-2|NA
TGTGCCAGCAGCTCTAACTGGGATGGCTACACCTTC
CASSSNWDGYTF
>TRBV5-5|NA|TRBJ2-3|NA
TGTGCCAGCAGCTTTAAAAATACGCAGTATTTT
CASSFKNTQYF
>TRBV7-9|NA|TRBJ2-3|NA
TGTGCCAGCAGCTCCGGGACGGACACAGATACGCAGTATTTT
CASSSGTDTDTQYF
>TRBV5-1|TRBD1|TRBJ2-1|NA
TGCGCCAGCAGCTGGGGACAGGGTGAGGATGAGCAGTTCTTC
CASSWGQGEDEQFF
>TRBV28|NA|TRBJ2-7|few
TGTGCCAGCAGTTTAATTTTTGGCAGCTCCTACGAGCAGTACTTC
CASSLIFGSSYEQYF
>TRBV4-1|TRBD1|TRBJ1-1|NA
TGCGCCAGCAGCCAACCGGGACAGACTGAAGCTTTCTTT
CASSQPGQTEAFF
>TRBV4-1|NA|TRBJ2-1|NA
TGCGCCAGCAGCCAAGGGGGAGCGGTCGCCTACAATGAGCAGTTCTTC
CASSQGGAVAYNEQFF
>TRBV15|NA|TRBJ2-1|NA
TGTGCCACCAGCAGCGCATCACTAAACTACAATGAGCAGTTCTTC
CATSSASLNYNEQFF
>TRBV20-1|TRBD1|TRBJ2-7|NA
TGCAGTGCGTGGGGGGACGGACAGGGACCGGCGGTACGCGAGCAGTACTTC
CSAWGDGQGPAVREQYF
>TRBV10-1|NA|TRBJ2-3|few
TGCGCCAGCACGAGCAGCACAGATACGCAGTATTTT
CASTSSTDTQYF
>TRBV5-4|NA|TRBJ1-1|NA
TGTGCCAGCAGCGTAGGGGGATCGAGCACTGAAGCTTTCTTT
CASSVGGSSTEAFF
>TRBV2|NA|TRBJ1-4|once
TGTGCCAGCAGTGAAAGAGGGGGAGCTGAAAAACTGTTTTTT
CASSERGGAEKLFF
>TRBV6-5|NA|TRBJ2-5|few
TGTGCCAGCAGTTACTCGACTGGAGGGGTAGAGACCCAGTACTTC
CASSYSTGGVETQYF
>TRBV3-1|TRBD2|TRBJ2-2|NA
TGTGCCAGCAGCCACCGCCGACTAGCGGGGGGGAACACCGGGGAGCTGTTTTTT
CASSHRRLAGGNTGELFF
>TRBV6-2/TRBV6-3|NA|TRBJ2-2|NA
TGTGCCCTGAGCGGATTCAACACCGGGGAGCTGTTTTTT
CALSGFNTGELFF
>TRBV20-1|NA|TRBJ1-1|NA
TGCAGTGCCCCGAACACTGAAGCTTTCTTT
CSAPNTEAFF